The 18 T cell receptor beta chains presented below share a single source sample, sequenced in a study of blood T cell repertoires in COVID-19. Clones were sequenced by immunoSEQ multiplex PCR, and TCRdb holds only the in-frame ones, with some missing. The top ten hold nearly 15% of the sample, which has 150,000 or so clones, roughly four fifths seen once. The sample was peripheral blood. These receptors were collected from a human donor with acute or convalescent COVID-19. The donor label of this sample is uncertain.

The chain carries TRBV27 and TRBJ1-5; D remains unclear. CDR1 is MNHEY and CDR2 is SMNVEV in the germline V gene (reference sequence). V was cut by 4 bases and J by 4 bases, with 14 bases left in between. The CDR3 is 15 residues long. The CDR3 sequence: CASSSEEVWNQPQHF. CDR3 coding DNA: TGTGCCAGCAGTTCCGAGGAGGTGTGGAATCAGCCCCAGCATTTT.

V and J are TRBV2 and TRBJ2-4; TRBD1 aligns across 9 bases. The CDR3 consists of 18 residues. Germline CDR1 reads SNHLY; CDR2 reads FYNNEI. After removal of 2 bases from V and 0 bases from J, the junction contained 8 bases not matched to a gene. CDR3 in amino acids: CASSERDRVEIAKNIQYF. The DNA for the CDR3 is TGTGCCAGCAGTGAACGGGACAGGGTCGAGATAGCCAAAAACATTCAGTACTTC. Combining the CDR3 with reference TRBV2 and TRBJ2-4 gives the whole variable domain EPEVTQTPSHQVTQMGQEVILRCVPISNHLYFYWYRQILGQKVEFLVSFYNNEISEKSEIFDDQFSVERPDGSNFTLKIRSTKLEDSAMYFCASSERDRVEIAKNIQYFGAGTRLSVL.

In its sample, this clone was seen a few times. The chain joins TRBV6-8 to TRBJ1-5; possibly TRBD1 for D (5 bases). Trimming removed 11 bases from V and 1 base from J, with 18 bases in between. There are 15 residues in the CDR3. Germline loops: CDR1 MNHGY, CDR2 SAAAGT. The CDR3 DNA is TGTGCCCAGCGTAGGTCGGGGGACAGCAATCAGCCCCAGCATTTT. It is translated as CAQRRSGDSNQPQHF.

V and J are TRBV2 and TRBJ2-1; the match to TRBD2 covers 7 bases. Germline-derived CDR1 and CDR2 are SNHLY and FYNNEI. This CDR3 is 14 amino acids long. Trimming at V came to 4 bases and at J to 2 bases, leaving 2 bases not matched to a gene. The CDR3 here is CASSVLATYNEQFF. The CDR3 DNA reads as TGTGCCAGCAGTGTACTAGCGACCTACAATGAGCAGTTCTTC. Complete variable domain (other parts from reference TRBV2 and TRBJ2-1): EPEVTQTPSHQVTQMGQEVILRCVPISNHLYFYWYRQILGQKVEFLVSFYNNEISEKSEIFDDQFSVERPDGSNFTLKIRSTKLEDSAMYFCASSVLATYNEQFFGPGTRLTVL.

V and J are TRBV6-2 or TRBV6-3 and TRBJ1-1; D not resolved. The CDR3 extends over 14 amino acids. CDR1 and CDR2 from the germline V gene are MNHEY and SVGEGT. Trimming stripped 4 bases from V and 1 base from J, with 10 bases between. CDR3 coding DNA: TGTGCCAGCAGTTCGAACCGACAGAACACTGAAGCTTTCTTT. Translation: CASSSNRQNTEAFF.

This chain joins TRBV6-4 and TRBJ1-1; no reliable D call. V was shortened by 1 base and J by 0 bases, with 18 bases between the two germline ends. Germline CDR1 is MRHNA and CDR2 is SNTAGT. The CDR3 is 18 amino acids. DNA for the CDR3: TGTGCCAGCAGTGACTTCCCAGTGGAGGCGGGCATGAACACTGAAGCTTTCTTT. Protein: CASSDFPVEAGMNTEAFF.

With respect to this clone: A junction boundary mismatches the germline segment, possibly from a read error. The chain carries TRBV7-7 and TRBJ2-5; TRBD1 agrees at 10 bases. The CDR3 runs 15 residues. Germline V CDR1 and CDR2: SSHAT, FNYEAQ (reference sequence). The CDR3 coding sequence is TGTGCTAGCAGCCCCGACAGGGGGCACGGAGGGACCCAGTACTTC. The encoded protein is CASSPDRGHGGTQYF.

This chain uses TRBV7-9 with TRBJ1-5; D might be TRBD1 (5 bases). Deletions cut 1 base from V and 8 bases from J, with 12 bases between. There are 14 residues in the CDR3. Looked up from germline, CDR1 is SEHNR and CDR2 is FQNEAQ (reference sequence). The CDR3 nucleotides are TGTGCCAGCAGCTTAGGGGGCGAACGAAAGCCCCAGCATTTT. Translating it yields CASSLGGERKPQHF.

The gene calls are TRBV3-1 (or the pseudogene TRBV3-2) and TRBJ2-1, with TRBD2 matching 7 bases. The CDR3 is 13 amino acids. V shed 3 bases and J 6 bases; nucleotides not matched to a gene: 2. Germline V lookup: CDR1 LGHDT, CDR2 YNNKEL (reference sequence). CDR3 protein: CASSQSGTNEQFF. DNA of the CDR3: TGTGCCAGCAGCCAGAGCGGGACCAATGAGCAGTTCTTC.

The chain has TRBV5-6 and TRBJ1-2; D possibly corresponds to TRBD1 (5 bases). The CDR3 is 12 residues long. V was trimmed by 0 bases and J by 13 bases, leaving 13 bases between them. CDR1 SGHDT and CDR2 YYEEEE come from the germline V gene. CDR3: CASSLAGFKVTF. The CDR3 region has the DNA TGTGCCAGCAGCTTGGCAGGGTTTAAGGTCACCTTC.

There are a few counts of this clone. Here the CDR3 reads CASSLVTKKLFF. CDR3 bases: TGTGCCAGCAGTTTAGTCACAAAAAAACTGTTTTTT. The chain combines TRBV12-3 or TRBV12-4 with TRBJ1-4; no clear D. The CDR3 runs 12 residues. V lost 1 base and J lost 9, with 6 bases in between.

The CDR3: CASTTGDPLNTEAFF. The DNA of the CDR3 is TGTGCCAGTACCACAGGGGACCCCCTTAACACTGAAGCTTTCTTT. The rearrangement uses TRBV19 and TRBJ1-1; 7 nucleotides agree with TRBD1. V trimming: 7 bases; J trimming: 2 bases; junction bases outside the gene matches: 10. Germline V gene data show CDR1 as LNHDA and CDR2 as SQIVND (reference sequence). This CDR3 has 15 amino acids.

The genes are TRBV19 and TRBJ2-1, with D possibly being TRBD2 (5 bases). This CDR3 contains 14 residues. V shed 6 bases and J shed 4 bases, with 13 bases lying between them. Germline V lookup: CDR1 LNHDA, CDR2 SQIVND (reference sequence). The CDR3 reads CASSWGEGYNEQFF. The DNA for the CDR3 is TGTGCCAGTAGCTGGGGAGAGGGTTACAATGAGCAGTTCTTC.

V gene TRBV9 combines with J gene TRBJ2-2; 10 nucleotides match TRBD1. V gave up 4 bases and J gave up 7 bases; unmatched junction bases: 7. Germline V lookup: CDR1 SGDLS, CDR2 YYNGEE. CDR3 length: 15 residues. The CDR3 reads CASSPGTGVGGELFF. The CDR3 coding sequence is TGTGCCAGCAGCCCAGGGACAGGGGTAGGCGGGGAGCTGTTTTTT.

The chain couples TRBV6-1 to TRBJ1-6, with 8 nucleotides matching TRBD1. V shed 3 bases and J 13 bases; nucleotides not matched to a gene: 11. The CDR3 spans 15 residues. Germline V gives CDR1 MNHNS, CDR2 SASEGT. The CDR3 is CASSDRTGKNDPLHF. The CDR3 nucleotides are TGTGCCAGCAGTGATCGGACAGGGAAGAACGACCCCCTCCACTTT.

The chain combines TRBV5-1 with TRBJ2-1; D is undetermined. This CDR3 has 14 amino acids. Germline assignment: CDR1 SGHRS and CDR2 YFSETQ. Trimming removed 4 bases from V and 7 bases from J, with 15 bases in between. The CDR3 coding sequence is TGCGCCAGCAGCGGAGCCCAGCCGGGTAATGAGCAGTTCTTC. Protein: CASSGAQPGNEQFF.

The table lists this clone with a few counts. The chain couples TRBV5-1 to TRBJ2-1; TRBD1 is a possible D gene (6 bases). This CDR3 is 13 amino acids long. Germline loops: CDR1 SGHRS, CDR2 YFSETQ. The V end lost 4 bases, the J end lost 2 bases, and 7 bases lay between the germline ends. CDR3 sequence reads: CASSGGPYNEQFF. The CDR3 bases are TGCGCCAGCAGCGGGGGCCCCTACAATGAGCAGTTCTTC.

The V call is TRBV10-2, the J call TRBJ1-6; D remains unclear. Germline V gene sequence: CDR1 WSHSY, CDR2 SAAADI. V gave up 0 bases and J gave up 3 bases, with 9 bases separating them. The CDR3 length is 16 residues. The CDR3 DNA sequence: TGCGCCAGCAGTGAGTCAACGGGAGTCTATAATTCACCCCTCCACTTT. Amino acids: CASSESTGVYNSPLHF.